This TCR beta chain was identified in a study of blood T cell repertoires in COVID-19. Study information: Specimens from acute and convalescent COVID-19 originated in the United States, Italy and Spain. PBMCs, B-cell-depleted T cells, or T cells were the source of the cDNA or gDNA that made up the material.

Study processing details: Reference gene primer amplification in the assay estimated nucleated cell counts. Sequencing used immunoSEQ multiplex PCR; TCRdb keeps in-frame clones, though not all of them. V, J and clone size derive from that table, while D and trimming were established from the DNA sequence. Found here are 300,000 to 350,000 clones, approximately 90% of them singletons; the top ten hold roughly 2.1%. Germline CDR1 LNHDA, CDR2 SQIVND (reference sequence). Trimming at V came to 4 bases and at J to 4 bases, leaving 5 bases not matched to a gene. The CDR3 consists of 16 residues. The gene calls are TRBV19 and TRBJ2-7, with 15 positions matching TRBD2. The TCR was taken from a man younger than 30 with active or convalescent COVID-19. The source material was peripheral blood. The CDR3 nucleotides read TGTGCCAGTAGTAAAGGGACTAGCGGGGGGTCTTACGAGCAGTACTTC. Amino acid sequence: CASSKGTSGGSYEQYF.